This T cell receptor beta chain was profiled in a study of T cell changes during pregnancy in multiple sclerosis (dated by TCRdb to the late 2010s). In terms of the full investigation: The study examined how the T cell repertoire changed over the course of pregnancy in women with multiple sclerosis.

CDR1 and CDR2 are drawn from the germline V gene: SGHAT, FQNNGV. There are 14 amino acids in the CDR3, from cysteine to phenylalanine inclusive. CDR3 DNA only is kept here, 42 bases in frame from base 1. V is pared back by 4 bases and J by 2 bases, with 11 bases lying between the germline termini. Of note for this clone: There is no known antigen for this receptor. No base-level quality is on record; no much larger clone is a single base apart.

The library was obtained by the immunoSEQ multiplex PCR assay. Imported from immuneACCESS, the table was reduced by TCRdb to in-frame sequences with V and J called. These copies leave out some clones; in studies compared against another copy, an unresolved V gene accounts for under half, and the cause of the remainder is not known. Counted in this sample were approximately 48,000 clones; around 94% of them appeared once. The top ten clones comprise just under 0.6% of the sample. The V gene is TRBV11-2 and the J gene is TRBJ1-2; TRBD1 is perhaps the D gene, given 5 matching bases. This TCR was sampled from a female donor with multiple sclerosis, enrolled in a pregnancy study. The sample was CD4+ T cells from peripheral blood mononuclear cells, taken in the second trimester of pregnancy. The bases read TGTGCCAGCAGCTCAGTCGGGGGAAACTATGGCTACACCTTC. This translates into CASSSVGGNYGYTF.